The rows below give T cell receptor beta chains drawn from one sample of a study of blood T cell repertoires in COVID-19. Using immunoSEQ multiplex PCR, the repertoire was profiled, and TCRdb retains in-frame clones only, with some absent. This table holds some 390,000 clones, roughly 86% found once. Sequenced material: peripheral blood. These receptor sequences come from a human donor in a cohort sampled during active COVID-19. Both conserved end residues are part of each CDR3. Each record gives: V gene, J gene, D gene, clone size, CDR3 protein, CDR3 DNA. A D gene is named only where the DNA matches it firmly. The listing skips clone size in some rows; elsewhere it reads once, few, many or a size class.

TRBV19	TRBJ2-7	TRBD2	.	CASSPSGSSLYEQYF	TGTGCCAGTAGTCCCAGCGGGAGTTCCCTCTACGAGCAGTACTTC
TRBV4-1	TRBJ2-1	.	.	CASSQAPNRVHNEQFF	TGCGCCAGCAGCCAAGCTCCCAACCGGGTTCACAATGAGCAGTTCTTC
TRBV18	TRBJ1-2	.	.	CASSEESNYGYTF	TGTGCCAGCTCGGAGGAGAGTAACTATGGCTACACCTTC
TRBV3-1/TRBV3-2	TRBJ2-5	.	.	CASSQEYREETQYF	TGTGCCAGCAGCCAAGAGTACAGGGAAGAGACCCAGTACTTC
TRBV18	TRBJ1-5	TRBD1	.	CASSRTGEDQPQHF	TGTGCCAGTTCCCGGACAGGGGAAGATCAGCCCCAGCATTTT
TRBV30	TRBJ1-3	.	few	CAWGTGSSGNTIYF	TGTGCCTGGGGAACAGGATCCTCTGGAAACACCATATATTTT
TRBV10-3	TRBJ2-3	.	.	CASGSTDTQYF	TGTGCCTCAGGGTCCACAGATACGCAGTATTTT
TRBV2	TRBJ2-5	.	.	CASSEFSSSETQYF	TGTGCCAGCAGTGAATTCTCTAGCTCGGAGACCCAGTACTTC
TRBV14	TRBJ1-2	.	.	CASSQTGSLTF	TGTGCCAGCAGCCAAACAGGGTCCCTCACCTTC
TRBV7-9	TRBJ2-1	.	once	CASSLAGGPGQGANEQFF	TGTGCCAGCAGCTTAGCGGGAGGGCCTGGCCAGGGGGCGAATGAGCAGTTCTTC
TRBV2	TRBJ2-2	.	.	CASIAVAKGELFF	TGTGCCAGCATCGCCGTAGCGAAGGGGGAGCTGTTTTTT
TRBV9	TRBJ2-1	.	.	CASSVAAGADYNEQFF	TGTGCCAGCAGCGTAGCCGCGGGGGCTGACTACAATGAGCAGTTCTTC